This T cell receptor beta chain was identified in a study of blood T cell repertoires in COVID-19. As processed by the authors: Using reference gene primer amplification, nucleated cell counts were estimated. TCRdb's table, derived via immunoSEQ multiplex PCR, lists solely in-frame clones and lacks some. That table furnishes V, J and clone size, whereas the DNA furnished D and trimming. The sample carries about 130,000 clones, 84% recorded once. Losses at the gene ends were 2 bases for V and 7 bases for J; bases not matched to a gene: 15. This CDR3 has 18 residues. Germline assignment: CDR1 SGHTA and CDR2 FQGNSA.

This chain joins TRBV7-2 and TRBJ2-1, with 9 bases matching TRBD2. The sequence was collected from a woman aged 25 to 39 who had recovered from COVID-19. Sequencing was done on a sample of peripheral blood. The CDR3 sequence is CASSLSLITSGRWNEQFF. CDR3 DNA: TGTGCCAGCAGCTTAAGTCTTATCACGAGCGGGAGGTGGAATGAGCAGTTCTTC.